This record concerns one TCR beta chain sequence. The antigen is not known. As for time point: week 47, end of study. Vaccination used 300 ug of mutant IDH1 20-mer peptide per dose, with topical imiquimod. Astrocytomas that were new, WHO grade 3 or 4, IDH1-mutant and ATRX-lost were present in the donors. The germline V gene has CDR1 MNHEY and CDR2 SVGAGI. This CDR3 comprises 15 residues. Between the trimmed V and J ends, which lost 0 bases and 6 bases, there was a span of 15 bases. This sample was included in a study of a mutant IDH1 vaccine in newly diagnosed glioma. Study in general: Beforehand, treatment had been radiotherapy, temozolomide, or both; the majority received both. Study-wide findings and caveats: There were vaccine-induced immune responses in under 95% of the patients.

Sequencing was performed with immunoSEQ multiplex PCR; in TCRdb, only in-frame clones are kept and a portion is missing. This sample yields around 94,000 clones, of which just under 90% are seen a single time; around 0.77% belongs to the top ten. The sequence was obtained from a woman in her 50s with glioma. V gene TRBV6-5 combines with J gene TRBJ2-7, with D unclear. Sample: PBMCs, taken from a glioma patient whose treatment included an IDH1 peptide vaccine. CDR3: CASSYSLWNPVEQYF. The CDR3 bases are TGTGCCAGCAGTTACTCGTTGTGGAACCCTGTCGAGCAGTACTTC.